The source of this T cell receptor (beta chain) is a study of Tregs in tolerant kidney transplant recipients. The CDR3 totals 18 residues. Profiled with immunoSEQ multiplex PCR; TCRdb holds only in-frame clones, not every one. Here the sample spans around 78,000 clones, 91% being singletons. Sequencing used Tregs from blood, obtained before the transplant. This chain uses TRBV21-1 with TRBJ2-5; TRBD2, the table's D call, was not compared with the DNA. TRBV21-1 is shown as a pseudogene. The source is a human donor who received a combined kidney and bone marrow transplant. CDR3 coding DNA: TGTGCCAGTAGATACGGGACTAGCGGGAAACCTATTTCAGAGACCCAGTACTTC. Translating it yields CASRYGTSGKPISETQYF.